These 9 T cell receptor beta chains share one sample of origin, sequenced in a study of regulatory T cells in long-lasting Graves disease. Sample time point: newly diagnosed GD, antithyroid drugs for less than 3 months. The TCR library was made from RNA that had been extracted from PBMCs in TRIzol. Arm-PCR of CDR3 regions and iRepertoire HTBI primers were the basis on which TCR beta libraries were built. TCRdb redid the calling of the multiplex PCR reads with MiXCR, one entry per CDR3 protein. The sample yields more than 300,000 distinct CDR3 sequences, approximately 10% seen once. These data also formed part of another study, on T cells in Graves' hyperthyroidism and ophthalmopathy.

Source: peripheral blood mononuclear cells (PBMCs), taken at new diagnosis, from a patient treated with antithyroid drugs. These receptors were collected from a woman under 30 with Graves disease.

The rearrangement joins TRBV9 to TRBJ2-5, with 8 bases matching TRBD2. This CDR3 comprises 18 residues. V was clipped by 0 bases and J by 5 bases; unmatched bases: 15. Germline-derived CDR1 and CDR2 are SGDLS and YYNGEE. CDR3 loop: CASSVASGRRGGLETQYF. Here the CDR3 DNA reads TGTGCCAGCAGCGTAGCATCTGGGCGTCGGGGGGGCCTCGAGACCCAGTACTTC.

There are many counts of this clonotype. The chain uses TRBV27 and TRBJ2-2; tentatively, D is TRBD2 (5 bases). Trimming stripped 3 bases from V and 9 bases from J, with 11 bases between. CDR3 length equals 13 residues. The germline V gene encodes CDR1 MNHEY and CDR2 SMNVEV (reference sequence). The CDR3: CASSFEGVRELFF. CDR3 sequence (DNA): TGTGCCAGCAGTTTTGAGGGCGTCCGGGAGCTGTTTTTT.

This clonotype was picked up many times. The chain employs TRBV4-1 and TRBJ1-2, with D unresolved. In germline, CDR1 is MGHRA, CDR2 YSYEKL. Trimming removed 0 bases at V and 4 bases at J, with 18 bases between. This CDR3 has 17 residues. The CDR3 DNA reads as TGCGCCAGCAGCCAAGAGACGAGATCTAGGGAGGGCTATGGCTACACCTTC. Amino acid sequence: CASSQETRSREGYGYTF.

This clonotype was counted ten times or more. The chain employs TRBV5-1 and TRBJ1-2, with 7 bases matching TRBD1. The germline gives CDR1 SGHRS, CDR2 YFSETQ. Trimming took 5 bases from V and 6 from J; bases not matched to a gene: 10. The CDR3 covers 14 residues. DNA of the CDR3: TGCGCCAGCAGAGAAGGACAGGCTTGGAATGGCTACACCTTC. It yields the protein CASREGQAWNGYTF.

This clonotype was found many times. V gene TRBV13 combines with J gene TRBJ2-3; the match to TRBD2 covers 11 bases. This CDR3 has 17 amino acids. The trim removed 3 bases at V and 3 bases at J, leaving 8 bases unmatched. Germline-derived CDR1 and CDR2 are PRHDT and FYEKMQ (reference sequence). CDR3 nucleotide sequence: TGTGCCAGCAGCTTCGTACTAGCGGGAGAAAGAACAGATACGCAGTATTTT. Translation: CASSFVLAGERTDTQYF.

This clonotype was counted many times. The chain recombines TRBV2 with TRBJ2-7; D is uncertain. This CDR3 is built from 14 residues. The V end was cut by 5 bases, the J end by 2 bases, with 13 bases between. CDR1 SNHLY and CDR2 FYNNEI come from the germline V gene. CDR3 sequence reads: CASSPVPDPYEQYF. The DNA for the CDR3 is TGTGCCAGCAGTCCTGTCCCAGACCCCTACGAGCAGTACTTC.

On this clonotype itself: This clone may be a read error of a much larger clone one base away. The CDR3: CASSPHTSLAGASVLTF. The CDR3 coding sequence is TGTGCCAGCAGCCCGCATACTAGCCTCGCTGGGGCCAGCGTCCTGACTTTC. The chain has TRBV7-9 and TRBJ2-6; maybe TRBD2 (6 bases). Per germline, CDR1 SEHNR and CDR2 FQNEAQ (reference sequence). The CDR3 runs to 17 residues.

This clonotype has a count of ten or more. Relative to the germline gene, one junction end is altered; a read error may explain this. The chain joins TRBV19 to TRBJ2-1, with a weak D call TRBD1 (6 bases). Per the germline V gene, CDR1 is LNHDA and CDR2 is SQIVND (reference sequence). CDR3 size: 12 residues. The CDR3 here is CASSQGGISAIF. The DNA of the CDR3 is TGTGCCAGTAGCCAAGGGGGTATATCAGCGATCTTC.

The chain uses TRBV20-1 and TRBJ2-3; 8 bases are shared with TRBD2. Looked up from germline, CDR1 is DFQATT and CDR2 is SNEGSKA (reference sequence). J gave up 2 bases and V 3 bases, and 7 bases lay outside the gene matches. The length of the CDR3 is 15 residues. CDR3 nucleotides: TGCAGTGCTAGTGGGACTAGGCTGTACACAGATACGCAGTATTTT. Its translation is CSASGTRLYTDTQYF.